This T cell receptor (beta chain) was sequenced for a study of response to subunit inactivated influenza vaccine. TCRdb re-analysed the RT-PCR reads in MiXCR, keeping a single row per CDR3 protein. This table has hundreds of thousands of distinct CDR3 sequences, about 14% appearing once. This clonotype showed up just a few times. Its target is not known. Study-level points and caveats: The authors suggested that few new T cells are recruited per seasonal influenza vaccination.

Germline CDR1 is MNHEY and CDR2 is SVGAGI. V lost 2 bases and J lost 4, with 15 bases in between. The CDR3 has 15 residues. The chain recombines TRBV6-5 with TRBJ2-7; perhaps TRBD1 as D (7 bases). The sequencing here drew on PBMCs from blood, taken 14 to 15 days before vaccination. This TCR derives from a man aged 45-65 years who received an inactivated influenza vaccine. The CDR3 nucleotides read TGTGCCAGCAGTTACGCCCCCCAGGGGGGTTACGAGCAGTACTTC. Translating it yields CASSYAPQGGYEQYF.